The 12 T cell receptor beta chains reported below all come from one sample, sequenced in a study of blood T cell repertoires in COVID-19. Repertoires were generated with immunoSEQ multiplex PCR, while TCRdb's copy carries only in-frame clones and drops some. The sample yields approximately 320,000 clones, around 90% seen once. Sequenced input: PBMCs or T cells enriched from blood (not recorded which). The origin of the receptors is a man in his sixties who had recovered from COVID-19.

V is TRBV6-4 and J is TRBJ2-3; 7 bases map to TRBD2. Trimming at V came to 6 bases and at J to 4 bases, leaving 13 bases not matched to a gene. Looked up from germline, CDR1 is MRHNA and CDR2 is SNTAGT. This CDR3 spans 16 amino acids. The CDR3 sequence: CASRPPAGDGADTQYF. For the CDR3, the DNA is TGTGCCAGCAGGCCCCCCGCGGGGGATGGGGCAGATACGCAGTATTTT.

The V gene is TRBV21-1, the J gene TRBJ1-4; whether TRBD1, the table's D call, matches the DNA was not checked. TRBV21-1 is shown as a pseudogene. The CDR3 spans 13 residues. CDR3 sequence reads: CASSKCRGEKLFF. CDR3 nucleotides: TGTGCCAGCAGCAAATGCAGGGGTGAAAAACTGTTTTTT.

This clone was counted a few times. The chain combines TRBV19 with TRBJ2-4; 7 positions match TRBD2. This CDR3 region has 18 residues. V lost 1 base and J lost 2; bases outside the gene matches: 11. Per the germline V gene, CDR1 is LNHDA and CDR2 is SQIVND (reference sequence). CDR3 residues: CASSIGGRAPGSKNIQYF. CDR3 nucleotide sequence: TGTGCCAGTAGTATAGGGGGGAGGGCCCCGGGATCCAAAAACATTCAGTACTTC.

As concerns this clone: One junction end does not reproduce the germline sequence, and a read error may be involved. This rearrangement joins TRBV7-6 to TRBJ2-3; a possible D gene is TRBD2 (6 bases). The CDR3 contains 17 residues. Germline assignment: CDR1 SGHVS and CDR2 FNYEAQ. This CDR3 reads CASSLANRRESTDTQYF. The CDR3 DNA reads as TGTGCCAGCAGCTTAGCGAATAGACGGGAGAGCACGGATACGCAGTATTTT. Full variable domain (remainder filled in from reference TRBV7-6 and TRBJ2-3): GAGVSQSPRYKVTKRGQDVALRCDPISGHVSLYWYRQALGQGPEFLTYFNYEAQQDKSGLPNDRFSAERPEGSISTLTIQRTEQRDSAMYRCASSLANRRESTDTQYFGPGTRLTVL.

V gene TRBV11-2 combines with J gene TRBJ2-7; TRBD1 matches 10 bases. J lost 3 bases, V lost 6 bases, and 8 bases had no gene match. Germline CDR1 SGHAT, CDR2 FQNNGV. CDR3 length: 15 residues. In DNA form, the CDR3 reads TGTGCCAGCAGGCGACAGGGGGCTATCTTCTACGAGCAGTACTTC. Its translation is CASRRQGAIFYEQYF.

The V and J genes are TRBV27 and TRBJ1-1; TRBD1 aligns across 9 bases. The CDR3 totals 14 residues. The V gene end was trimmed by 7 bases and the J gene end by 4 bases; junction bases not matched to a gene: 7. Germline CDR1 is MNHEY and CDR2 is SMNVEV (reference sequence). CDR3 loop: CASKNLGQGTEAFF. In DNA, the CDR3 is TGTGCCAGCAAGAACCTGGGACAGGGCACTGAAGCTTTCTTT.

In DNA, the CDR3 is TGTGCCAGCAGTCTACCTGGGGCGCGCACTGAAGCTTTCTTT. Translating gives CASSLPGARTEAFF. The chain employs TRBV6-2 or TRBV6-3 and TRBJ1-1, with a tentative D call TRBD1 (5 bases). Trimming removed 5 bases from V and 4 bases from J, with 14 bases in between. The length of the CDR3 is 14 residues. CDR1 MNHEY and CDR2 SVGEGT come from the germline V gene.

J is TRBJ2-3 and V is TRBV9; TRBD1 aligns across 9 bases. V lost 0 bases and J lost 2; bases outside the gene matches: 1. Germline CDR1 reads SGDLS; CDR2 reads YYNGEE. The CDR3 length is 15 residues. For the CDR3, the DNA is TGTGCCAGCAGCGTAGACAGGGGGCCCACAGATACGCAGTATTTT. Its protein product is CASSVDRGPTDTQYF.

This chain connects TRBV4-1 to TRBJ2-3; possible D gene TRBD2, 5 bases. CDR3 length equals 14 residues. Trimming took off 0 bases at V and 3 bases at J, with 7 bases between the two ends. Per germline, CDR1 MGHRA and CDR2 YSYEKL. In nucleotides, the CDR3 is TGCGCCAGCAGCCAAGAACCGGGAACAGATACGCAGTATTTT. This codes for CASSQEPGTDTQYF.

The chain links TRBV9 to TRBJ2-1; 13 bases line up with TRBD2. This CDR3 is built from 16 residues. Germline loops: CDR1 SGDLS, CDR2 YYNGEE. Trimming took 3 bases from V and 6 from J; bases not matched to a gene: 6. In DNA, the CDR3 is TGTGCCAGCAGCGGCCTTGGACTAGCGGGGGCCAATGAGCAGTTCTTC. Translation: CASSGLGLAGANEQFF. Full variable domain (rest looked up from reference TRBV9 and TRBJ2-1): DSGVTQTPKHLITATGQRVTLRCSPRSGDLSVYWYQQSLDQGLQFLIQYYNGEERAKGNILERFSAQQFPDLHSELNLSSLELGDSALYFCASSGLGLAGANEQFFGPGTRLTVL.

The chain links TRBV29-1 to TRBJ2-1; the D gene is possibly TRBD1 (5 bases). CDR3 length: 11 amino acids. Germline CDR1 is SQVTM and CDR2 is ANQGSEA. V lost 6 bases, J lost 7 bases, and 10 bases lay in between. Here the CDR3 DNA reads TGCAGCGTCGCCAGGGTAAATGAGCAGTTCTTC. As protein: CSVARVNEQFF.

This chain joins TRBV9 and TRBJ1-1; D is perhaps TRBD1 (6 bases). V shed 4 bases and J shed 8 bases, with 15 bases lying between them. CDR3 length: 13 amino acids. CDR1 and CDR2 (germline): SGDLS, YYNGEE. The DNA of the CDR3 is TGTGCCAGCAGCCCCCAGGGGATCAGGGAAGCTTTCTTT. Translation: CASSPQGIREAFF.